This T cell receptor (beta chain) derives from a study of T-cell memory formation after mild COVID-19. Study results and caveats: Some responding clones appeared in pre-infection memory, suggesting cross-reactive memory joined.

About this clonotype itself: Its target is unknown.

Each CDR3 protein gets one entry after TCRdb re-called the 5' RACE reads with MiXCR. The sample consists of 450,000 to 650,000 distinct CDR3 sequences, around 17% of them appearing once. CDR3 length: 14 residues. Trimming took off 3 bases at V and 8 bases at J, with 16 bases between the two ends. Sequenced: PBMCs or a T cell subset sorted from them (not recorded which). The sequence derives from an adult woman who had mild COVID-19 (a few samples of this study predate the infection). Cell type and time point are not known. V is TRBV12-3 or TRBV12-4 and J is TRBJ1-2, with D possibly matching TRBD1 (5 bases). The CDR3 loop is CASSLSVGARGYTF. The CDR3 nucleotides are TGTGCCAGCAGTTTGTCAGTAGGGGCGCGCGGCTACACCTTC.